This entry features one TCR beta chain sequence. Its antigen remains unknown. The record originates from a study of OX40 agonist ivuxolimab in advanced cancers. Whole-study findings and limits: On average, a greater number of expanded clones characterised CD8+ T cells relative to CD4+.

This table comes from immunoSEQ multiplex PCR, and its TCRdb copy is limited to in-frame clones, with some not included. In the table there are about 23,000 clones, about nine tenths of which are singletons. CDR3 length equals 11 residues. V lost 8 bases to trimming and J lost 8 bases, with 13 bases between them. Germline CDR1 SQVTM, CDR2 ANQGSEA. The rearrangement uses TRBV29-1 and TRBJ2-1; D assignment may be TRBD1 or TRBD2 (6 bases each). The sample here was CD4+ or CD8+ T cells sorted from blood, taken in a trial of the OX40 agonist ivuxolimab. This TCR derives from an adult with an advanced solid tumor such as melanoma, head and neck, liver or kidney cancer. The CDR3 region is CSFSRGHEQFF. CDR3 DNA: TGCAGCTTCTCTCGGGGGCATGAGCAGTTCTTC.